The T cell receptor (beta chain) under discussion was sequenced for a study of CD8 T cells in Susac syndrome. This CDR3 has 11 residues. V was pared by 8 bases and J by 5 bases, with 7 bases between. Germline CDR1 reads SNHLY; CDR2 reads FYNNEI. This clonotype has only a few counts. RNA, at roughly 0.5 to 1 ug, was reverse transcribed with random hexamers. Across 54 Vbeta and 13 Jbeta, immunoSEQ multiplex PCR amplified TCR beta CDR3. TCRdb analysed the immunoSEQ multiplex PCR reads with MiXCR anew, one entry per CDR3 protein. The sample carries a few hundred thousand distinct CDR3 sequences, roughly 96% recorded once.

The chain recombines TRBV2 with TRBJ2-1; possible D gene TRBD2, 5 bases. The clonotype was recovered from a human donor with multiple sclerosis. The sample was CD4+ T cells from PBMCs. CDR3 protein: CASEGNNEQFF. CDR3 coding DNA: TGTGCCAGCGAGGGAAACAATGAGCAGTTCTTC.